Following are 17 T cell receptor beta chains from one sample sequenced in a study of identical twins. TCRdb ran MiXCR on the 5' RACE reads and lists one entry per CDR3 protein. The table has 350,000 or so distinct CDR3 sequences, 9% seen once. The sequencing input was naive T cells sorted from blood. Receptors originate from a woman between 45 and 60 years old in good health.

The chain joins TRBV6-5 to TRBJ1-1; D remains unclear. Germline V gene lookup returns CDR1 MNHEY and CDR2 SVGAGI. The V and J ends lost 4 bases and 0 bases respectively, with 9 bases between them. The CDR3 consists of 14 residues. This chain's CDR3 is CASSSTDMNTEAFF. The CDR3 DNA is TGTGCCAGCAGTTCGACGGATATGAACACTGAAGCTTTCTTT.

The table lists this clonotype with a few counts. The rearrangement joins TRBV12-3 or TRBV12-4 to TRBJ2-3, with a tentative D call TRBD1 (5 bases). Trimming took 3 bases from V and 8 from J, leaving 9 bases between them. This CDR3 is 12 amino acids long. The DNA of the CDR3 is TGTGCCAGCAGTTTGGGGCCCCTTACGCAGTATTTT. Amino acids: CASSLGPLTQYF.

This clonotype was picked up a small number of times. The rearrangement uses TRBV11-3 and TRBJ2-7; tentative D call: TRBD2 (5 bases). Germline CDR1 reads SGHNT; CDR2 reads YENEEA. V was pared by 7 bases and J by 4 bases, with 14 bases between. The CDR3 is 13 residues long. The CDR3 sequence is CASTAGGGYEQYF. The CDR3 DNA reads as TGTGCCAGCACCGCGGGTGGCGGATACGAGCAGTACTTC.

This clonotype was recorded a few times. CDR3 protein: CSAEAGFSDTQYF. The CDR3 DNA is TGCAGTGCTGAAGCGGGATTTTCAGATACGCAGTATTTT. J is TRBJ2-3 and V is TRBV20-1, with TRBD2 matching over 7 bases. The germline gives CDR1 DFQATT, CDR2 SNEGSKA (reference sequence). This CDR3 has 13 amino acids. Trimming took 5 bases from V and 4 from J; bases not matched to a gene: 6.

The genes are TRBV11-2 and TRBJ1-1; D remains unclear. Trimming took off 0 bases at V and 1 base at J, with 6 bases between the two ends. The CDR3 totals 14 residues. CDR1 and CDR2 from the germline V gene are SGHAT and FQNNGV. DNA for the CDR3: TGTGCCAGCAGCTTAGATCTAGGGAACACTGAAGCTTTCTTT. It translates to CASSLDLGNTEAFF.

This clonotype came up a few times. CDR3 DNA: TGTGCCAGCACCAATACTGGTTCCGAGCAGTACTTC. Protein: CASTNTGSEQYF. The chain combines TRBV3-1 with TRBJ2-7; D call uncertain. V was clipped by 7 bases and J by 6 bases, with 13 bases between them. CDR3 length equals 12 residues. In germline, CDR1 is LGHDT, CDR2 YNNKEL (reference sequence).

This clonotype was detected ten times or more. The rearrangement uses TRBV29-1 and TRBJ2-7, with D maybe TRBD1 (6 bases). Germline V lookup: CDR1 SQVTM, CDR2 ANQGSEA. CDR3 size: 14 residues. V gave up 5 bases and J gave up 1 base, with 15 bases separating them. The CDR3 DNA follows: TGCAGCGTTCTTTCGTACAGGGATTCCTACGAGCAGTACTTC. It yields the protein CSVLSYRDSYEQYF.

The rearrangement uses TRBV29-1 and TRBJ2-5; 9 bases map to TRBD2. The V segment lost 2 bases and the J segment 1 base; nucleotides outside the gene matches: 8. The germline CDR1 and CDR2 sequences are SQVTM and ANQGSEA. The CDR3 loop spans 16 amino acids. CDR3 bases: TGCAGCGTTGAATCGGTAGCGGGAGCTATCCAAGAGACCCAGTACTTC. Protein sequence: CSVESVAGAIQETQYF. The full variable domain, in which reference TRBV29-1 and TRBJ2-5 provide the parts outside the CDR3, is SAVISQKPSRDICQRGTSLTIQCQVDSQVTMMFWYRQQPGQSLTLIATANQGSEATYESGFVIDKFPISRPNLTFSTLTVSNMSPEDSSIYLCSVESVAGAIQETQYFGPGTRLLVL.

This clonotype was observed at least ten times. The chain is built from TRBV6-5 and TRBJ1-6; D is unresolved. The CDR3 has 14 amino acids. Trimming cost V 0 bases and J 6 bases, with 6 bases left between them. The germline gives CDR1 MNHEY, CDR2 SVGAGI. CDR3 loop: CASSYSAGNSPLHF. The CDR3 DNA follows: TGTGCCAGCAGTTACTCGGCGGGTAATTCACCCCTCCACTTT.

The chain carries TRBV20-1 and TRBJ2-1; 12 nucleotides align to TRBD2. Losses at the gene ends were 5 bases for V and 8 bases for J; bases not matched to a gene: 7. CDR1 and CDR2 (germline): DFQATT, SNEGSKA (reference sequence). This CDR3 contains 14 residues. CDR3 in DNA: TGCAGTGCTCCGCTAGCGGGAGGGATGTATGAGCAGTTCTTC. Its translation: CSAPLAGGMYEQFF.

The CDR3 spells CSVTSGVLVGYEQYF. CDR3 DNA: TGCAGCGTGACTAGCGGAGTCCTCGTAGGCTACGAGCAGTACTTC. The rearrangement uses TRBV29-1 and TRBJ2-7; 9 bases agree with TRBD2. V trimming: 6 bases; J trimming: 3 bases; junction bases outside the gene matches: 12. The CDR3 is made up of 15 amino acids. Per the germline V gene, CDR1 is SQVTM and CDR2 is ANQGSEA.

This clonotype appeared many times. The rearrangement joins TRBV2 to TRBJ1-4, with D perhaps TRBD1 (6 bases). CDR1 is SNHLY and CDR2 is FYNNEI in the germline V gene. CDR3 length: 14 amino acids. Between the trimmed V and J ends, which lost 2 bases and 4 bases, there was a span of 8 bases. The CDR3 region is CASSERGDNEKLFF. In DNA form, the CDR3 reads TGTGCCAGCAGTGAAAGGGGGGATAATGAAAAACTGTTTTTT.

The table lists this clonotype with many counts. CDR3: CASGTSSYNEQFF. The CDR3 DNA follows: TGTGCCAGCGGGACGAGCTCCTACAATGAGCAGTTCTTC. The chain employs TRBV19 and TRBJ2-1; the D call may be TRBD1 or TRBD2 (5 bases each). The CDR3 is 13 amino acids. With 9 bases removed from V and 0 bases from J, the gap between germline ends came to 9 bases. Germline lookup yields CDR1 LNHDA and CDR2 SQIVND (reference sequence).

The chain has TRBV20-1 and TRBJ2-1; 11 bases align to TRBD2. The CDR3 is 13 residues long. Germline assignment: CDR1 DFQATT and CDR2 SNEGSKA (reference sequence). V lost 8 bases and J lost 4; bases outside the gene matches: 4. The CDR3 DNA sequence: TGCAGTCCTCTAGCGGGAGGATACAATGAGCAGTTCTTC. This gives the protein CSPLAGGYNEQFF.

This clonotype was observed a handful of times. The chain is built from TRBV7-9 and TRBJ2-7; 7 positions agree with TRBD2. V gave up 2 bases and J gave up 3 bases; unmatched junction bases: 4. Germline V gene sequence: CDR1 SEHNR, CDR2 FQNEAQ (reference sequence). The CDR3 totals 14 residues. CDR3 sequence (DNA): TGTGCCAGCAGCTTACAGACGGGAGGCTACGAGCAGTACTTC. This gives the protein CASSLQTGGYEQYF.

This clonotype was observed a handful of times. The CDR3 sequence: CSVGLGATDEQFF. The DNA for the CDR3 is TGCAGCGTTGGACTGGGAGCGACTGATGAGCAGTTCTTC. The chain combines TRBV29-1 with TRBJ2-1; D perhaps matches TRBD2 (5 bases). The germline gives CDR1 SQVTM, CDR2 ANQGSEA. This CDR3 region has 13 residues. Trimming pared 4 bases from V and 8 bases from J, leaving 15 bases between.

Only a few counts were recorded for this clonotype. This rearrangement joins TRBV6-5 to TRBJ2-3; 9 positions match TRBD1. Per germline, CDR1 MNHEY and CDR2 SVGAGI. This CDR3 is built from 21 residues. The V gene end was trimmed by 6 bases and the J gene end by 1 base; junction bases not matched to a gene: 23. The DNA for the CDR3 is TGTGCCAGCAGCAGGGTTACCCTGACAGGGGGAATTGGTGTGGGCACAGATACGCAGTATTTT. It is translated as CASSRVTLTGGIGVGTDTQYF.